The rows below give T cell receptor beta chains drawn from one sample of a study of regulatory dendritic cells for organ transplantation. The data were produced by immunoSEQ multiplex PCR, yet TCRdb's version contains in-frame clones alone and is incomplete. This table holds roughly 11,000 clones, 89% found once. Their antigens are not known. Sequencing was performed on naive CD8+ T cells from blood cultured with dendritic cells. The receptors come from a human donor in good health. Each CDR3 is given with its conserved first and last residue. Fields, in order: CDR3 DNA, CDR3 protein, J gene, D gene, V gene, clone size. A D gene is named only where the DNA matches it firmly. Clone size is shown for a subset of rows, as once, few, many or a class of expanded clone.

CDR3nt: TGTGCCAGCAGCGGCCGGGACAGGGCTTTTTTGGCGCGCGTCGAGCAGTACTTC; CDR3aa: CASSGRDRAFLARVEQYF; j_gene: TRBJ2-7; d_gene: TRBD1; v_gene: TRBV5-8; abundance: -
CDR3nt: TGTGCCAGCAGCTTAAATCGACCAAAAGAGACCCAGTACTTC; CDR3aa: CASSLNRPKETQYF; j_gene: TRBJ2-5; d_gene: -; v_gene: TRBV7-6; abundance: -
CDR3nt: TGTGCCAGCAGGGTGCTAGGGCCTAACTATGGCTACACCTTC; CDR3aa: CASRVLGPNYGYTF; j_gene: TRBJ1-2; d_gene: -; v_gene: TRBV27; abundance: -
CDR3nt: TGTGCCAGCAGCTTAGCCAGTCGCAGGGGGGGTTCCGAGCAGTACTTC; CDR3aa: CASSLASRRGGSEQYF; j_gene: TRBJ2-7; d_gene: -; v_gene: TRBV7-2; abundance: -
CDR3nt: TGTGCCAGTAGCCCGATCGGAGACACCATATATTTT; CDR3aa: CASSPIGDTIYF; j_gene: TRBJ1-3; d_gene: -; v_gene: TRBV19; abundance: few
CDR3nt: TGCGCCAGCAGCCAAGATCCCTGGAGCTCCTACAATGAGCAGTTCTTC; CDR3aa: CASSQDPWSSYNEQFF; j_gene: TRBJ2-1; d_gene: -; v_gene: TRBV4-3; abundance: -
CDR3nt: TGTGCCAGTAGTCCTCCCTACGAGGCAGGGAGTAAAGCTTTCTTT; CDR3aa: CASSPPYEAGSKAFF; j_gene: TRBJ1-1; d_gene: -; v_gene: TRBV19; abundance: -
CDR3nt: TGTGCCAGCAGGGAAAGCAGAGCTAGCACAGATACGCAGTATTTT; CDR3aa: CASRESRASTDTQYF; j_gene: TRBJ2-3; d_gene: -; v_gene: TRBV6-4; abundance: -
CDR3nt: TGTGCCAGCAGTGGGACTAGCGGGGGGAAGAGGTCCTACAATGAGCAGTTCTTC; CDR3aa: CASSGTSGGKRSYNEQFF; j_gene: TRBJ2-1; d_gene: TRBD2; v_gene: TRBV27; abundance: -
CDR3nt: TGTGCCAGCAGCGTAGATCCAGGGGCAACTAACTCCTACGAGCAGTACTTC; CDR3aa: CASSVDPGATNSYEQYF; j_gene: TRBJ2-7; d_gene: -; v_gene: TRBV9; abundance: few
CDR3nt: TGTGCCAGCAGACTTGGGGGCTTGGAGACCCAGTACTTC; CDR3aa: CASRLGGLETQYF; j_gene: TRBJ2-5; d_gene: -; v_gene: TRBV6-5; abundance: -
CDR3nt: TGCGCCAGCAGCCAAGGAGGGACGGAGCAGCCCCAGCATTTT; CDR3aa: CASSQGGTEQPQHF; j_gene: TRBJ1-5; d_gene: -; v_gene: TRBV4-1; abundance: -
CDR3nt: TGTGCCACCAGCATATCGTCTAGTAGTGACATTCAGTACTTC; CDR3aa: CATSISSSSDIQYF; j_gene: TRBJ2-4; d_gene: -; v_gene: TRBV15; abundance: -
CDR3nt: TGTGCCAGCAGTTTAGTCTCCAGGGGGGGCAATCAGCCCCAGCATTTT; CDR3aa: CASSLVSRGGNQPQHF; j_gene: TRBJ1-5; d_gene: TRBD1; v_gene: TRBV27; abundance: -
CDR3nt: TGCAGCGTTGGCGGGAGGAGCTCCTACAATGAGCAGTTCTTC; CDR3aa: CSVGGRSSYNEQFF; j_gene: TRBJ2-1; d_gene: TRBD2; v_gene: TRBV29-1; abundance: -
CDR3nt: TGCGCCAGCAGCCAAGATTTTGGTGCTAATGAGCAGTTCTTC; CDR3aa: CASSQDFGANEQFF; j_gene: TRBJ2-1; d_gene: -; v_gene: TRBV4-3; abundance: -
CDR3nt: TGTGCCAGCAGTTACGCAGGGGATGGGGCAGAGACCCAGTACTTC; CDR3aa: CASSYAGDGAETQYF; j_gene: TRBJ2-5; d_gene: -; v_gene: TRBV6-6; abundance: -
CDR3nt: TGTGCCAGTAGTTCTGGGATGTACGAGCAGTACTTC; CDR3aa: CASSSGMYEQYF; j_gene: TRBJ2-7; d_gene: -; v_gene: TRBV19; abundance: few